This TCR beta chain originates from a study of blood T cell repertoires in COVID-19. Repertoires were generated with immunoSEQ multiplex PCR, while TCRdb's copy carries only in-frame clones and drops some. In the table there are over 30,000 clones, over 75% of which are singletons. Germline V CDR1 and CDR2: SQVTM, ANQGSEA. CDR3 length equals 15 residues. Trimming stripped 6 bases from V and 2 bases from J, with 17 bases between. The chain is built from TRBV29-1 and TRBJ1-3; unclear D gene. This TCR was recovered from a man older than 75 with active or convalescent COVID-19. The sequenced sample was peripheral blood. The CDR3 reads CSVEFSTGAGNTIYF. In DNA form, the CDR3 reads TGCAGCGTCGAATTCTCGACGGGAGCTGGAAACACCATATATTTT.